This T cell receptor beta chain comes out of a study of blood T cell repertoires in COVID-19. Original methodology: It was from reference gene primer amplification that nucleated cell counts were estimated. Sequencing used immunoSEQ multiplex PCR; TCRdb keeps in-frame clones, though not all of them. V, J and clone size derive from that table, while D and trimming were established from the DNA sequence. The data show approximately 200,000 clones, about 90% seen once. The TCR was taken from a woman in her twenties or thirties who had recovered from COVID-19. The specimen sequenced was PBMCs or T cells enriched from blood (not recorded which).

CDR3 DNA sequence: TGTGCCAGCAGCGAAACCGGGACAGGGGGCAGGTATGAGCAGTTCTTC. Its translation: CASSETGTGGRYEQFF. The chain carries TRBV7-8 and TRBJ2-1; 12 nucleotides match TRBD1. The CDR3 extends over 16 amino acids. CDR1 is SGHVS, CDR2 FQNEAQ, per germline. The J segment lost 8 bases and the V segment lost 5 bases, leaving 10 bases of the junction unmatched.